This T cell receptor (beta chain) comes out of a study of blood T cell repertoires in COVID-19. CDR1 is MNHEY and CDR2 is SVGAGI in the germline V gene. Trimming at V came to 4 bases and at J to 6 bases, leaving 10 bases not matched to a gene. The length of the CDR3 is 16 residues. Authors' processing steps: Amplified reference gene primers provided the basis for estimating nucleated cell counts. Clones were sequenced by immunoSEQ multiplex PCR, and TCRdb holds only the in-frame ones, with some missing. The V and J calls and clone size are taken from that table; D and trimming were inferred from the DNA. The sample records about 250,000 clones, more than 70% being singletons. Seattle patients were enrolled during active infection and followed longitudinally.

Material: peripheral blood. The source of this sequence is a woman aged 80 or over with COVID-19, enrolled during active disease. J is TRBJ2-2 and V is TRBV6-5; 8 bases are a match to TRBD1. In DNA form, the CDR3 reads TGTGCCAGCAGTTCCCAGTCAGGGGGCGCCTCCGGGGAGCTGTTTTTT. It encodes CASSSQSGGASGELFF.